These 29 T cell receptor beta chains were sequenced from one sample in a study of T cells after posttransplantation cyclophosphamide. The data were produced by immunoSEQ multiplex PCR, yet TCRdb's version contains in-frame clones alone and is incomplete. The repertoire includes several thousand clones, more than 60% of them detected once, and roughly 18% sits in the top ten. The sample consisted of memory CD8+ T cells sorted from blood. The receptors originated from a woman aged 60 to 75 in good health, CMV-negative, and a related stem cell transplant donor.

The chain is built from TRBV14 and TRBJ1-2, with D perhaps TRBD1 (6 bases). V gave up 0 bases and J gave up 1 base, with 12 bases separating them. CDR1 is SGHDN, CDR2 FVKESK, per germline. The CDR3 length is 16 residues. The CDR3 region is CASSQDSTGYNYGYTF. The CDR3 DNA follows: TGTGCCAGCAGCCAAGATTCCACAGGGTATAACTATGGCTACACCTTC.

The CDR3 DNA follows: TGTGCCAGTAGTCCCCCAACTTTTGGCGGGGGAGGAAATGAGCAGTTCTTC. Translating it yields CASSPPTFGGGGNEQFF. V is TRBV19 and J is TRBJ2-1; 7 positions agree with TRBD2. Germline CDR1 LNHDA, CDR2 SQIVND (reference sequence). The length of the CDR3 is 17 residues. The ends lost 5 bases at V and 7 bases at J; junction bases unmatched: 17. The whole variable domain, filled in from reference TRBV19 and TRBJ2-1, reads DGGITQSPKYLFRKEGQNVTLSCEQNLNHDAMYWYRQDPGQGLRLIYYSQIVNDFQKGDIAEGYSVSREKKESFPLTVTSAQKNPTAFYLCASSPPTFGGGGNEQFFGPGTRLTVL.

The chain carries TRBV18 and TRBJ1-4, with D possibly TRBD1 on 5 matching bases. The CDR3 has 16 amino acids. The germline V gene encodes CDR1 KGHSH and CDR2 LQKENI. V was shortened by 2 bases and J by 6 bases, with 16 bases between the two germline ends. CDR3 bases: TGTGCCAGCTCACCATCCGCACGGGGGGTCCATGAAAAACTGTTTTTT. Amino acids: CASSPSARGVHEKLFF.

This clone was counted only a few times. The rearrangement links TRBV7-9 to TRBJ2-1; TRBD2 is a possible D gene (5 bases). This CDR3 region has 15 residues. Germline V lookup: CDR1 SEHNR, CDR2 FQNEAQ (reference sequence). Trimming shortened V by 4 bases and J by 7 bases, and 17 bases separated the two germline ends. The DNA of the CDR3 is TGTGCCAGCAGCTCCGAACTAGTCCGTGGAAATGAGCAGTTCTTC. The encoded protein is CASSSELVRGNEQFF.

This chain joins TRBV7-3 and TRBJ1-1; D remains unclear. Trimming pared 5 bases from V and 1 base from J, leaving 11 bases between. The CDR3 is 14 amino acids. Germline V lookup: CDR1 SGHTA, CDR2 FQGTGA. DNA of the CDR3: TGTGCCAGCAGCGAGATCGCGGGGAACACTGAAGCTTTCTTT. Translating it yields CASSEIAGNTEAFF.

The chain links TRBV9 to TRBJ2-7, with 7 bases lining up with TRBD2. Germline CDR1 reads SGDLS; CDR2 reads YYNGEE. CDR3 length equals 16 residues. Trimming removed 4 bases from V and 2 bases from J; junction bases left unmatched: 12. CDR3 protein: CASSPEKTSSTYEQYF. DNA for the CDR3: TGTGCCAGCAGCCCCGAGAAGACTAGCTCGACCTACGAGCAGTACTTC.

This clone was observed a handful of times. The genes are TRBV25-1 and TRBJ2-7, with TRBD1 matching over 10 bases. V lost 2 bases to trimming and J lost 5 bases; unmatched junction nucleotides: 6. Germline V lookup: CDR1 MGHDK, CDR2 SYGVNS. The length of the CDR3 is 15 residues. Here the CDR3 DNA reads TGTGCCAGCAGTGAAACCGGGACAGGGGCCCACGAGCAGTACTTC. Encoded protein: CASSETGTGAHEQYF.

This rearrangement joins TRBV30 to TRBJ2-7; D perhaps matches TRBD1 (6 bases). The CDR3 spans 13 residues. Trimming stripped 2 bases from V and 3 bases from J, with 11 bases between. CDR1 and CDR2 (germline): GTSNPN, SVGIG (reference sequence). CDR3 in amino acids: CAWSLGHGYEQYF. In nucleotides, the CDR3 is TGTGCCTGGAGTCTGGGACATGGCTACGAGCAGTACTTC.

The V and J genes are TRBV19 and TRBJ1-1; no clear D gene. This CDR3 is 12 amino acids long. Trimming took 5 bases from V and 7 from J, leaving 11 bases between them. CDR1 is LNHDA, CDR2 SQIVND, per germline (reference sequence). CDR3 bases: TGTGCCAGTAGTCTACCTACCCATGAAGCTTTCTTT. Residues: CASSLPTHEAFF.

This clone was seen a few times. V gene TRBV27 combines with J gene TRBJ2-7; the match to TRBD2 covers 11 bases. The trim removed 5 bases at V and 2 bases at J, leaving 5 bases unmatched. CDR1 is MNHEY and CDR2 is SMNVEV in the germline V gene (reference sequence). The CDR3 sequence is 15 residues long. CDR3 bases: TGTGCCAGCAGTCAGACTAGCGGGATTGCCTACGAGCAGTACTTC. Translated: CASSQTSGIAYEQYF.

A single count supports this clone. The chain links TRBV27 to TRBJ2-7; 7 bases map to TRBD2. Germline trimming cut 3 bases from V and 6 bases from J; bases unmatched to any gene: 5. The germline V gene encodes CDR1 MNHEY and CDR2 SMNVEV (reference sequence). This CDR3 is built from 13 residues. DNA for the CDR3: TGTGCCAGCAGTTTTGGGGGAGGGCTCGAGCAGTACTTC. It encodes CASSFGGGLEQYF.

Here the CDR3 reads CASSPGRAPEQYF. The DNA of the CDR3 is TGTGCCAGCAGCCCGGGGAGAGCCCCCGAGCAGTACTTC. The V call is TRBV5-4, the J call TRBJ2-7; maybe TRBD2 (5 bases). The V gene's germline CDR1 is SGHNT and CDR2 YYREEE (reference sequence). Trimming left V 4 bases short and J 6 bases short, with 14 bases between. This CDR3 contains 13 residues.

This rearrangement joins TRBV7-6 to TRBJ2-1; D unclear. Germline lookup yields CDR1 SGHVS and CDR2 FNYEAQ. The V gene lost 4 bases and the J gene lost 5 bases, with 9 bases spanning the gap. CDR3 length: 13 residues. The CDR3: CASSYETHNEQFF. CDR3 DNA: TGTGCCAGCAGCTATGAGACTCACAATGAGCAGTTCTTC.

The V and J genes are TRBV29-1 and TRBJ1-2, with TRBD1 matching 12 bases. The CDR3 totals 17 residues. The V segment lost 3 bases and the J segment 4 bases; nucleotides outside the gene matches: 12. Germline CDR1 is SQVTM and CDR2 is ANQGSEA. The CDR3 sequence is CSVDLPGQGAIGYGYTF. For the CDR3, the DNA is TGCAGCGTTGATTTACCGGGACAGGGGGCTATTGGCTATGGCTACACCTTC.

The chain is built from TRBV16 and TRBJ2-1, with TRBD2 matching 16 bases. Per the germline V gene, CDR1 is KGHSY and CDR2 is FQNENV. The CDR3 spans 16 residues. The V segment lost 4 bases and the J segment 8 bases; nucleotides outside the gene matches: 5. This CDR3 is CASSPGTSGRADEQFF. The CDR3 coding sequence is TGTGCCAGCAGCCCCGGGACTAGCGGGAGGGCCGATGAGCAGTTCTTC.

A few counts support this clone. The gene calls are TRBV7-9 and TRBJ2-7; the match to TRBD1 covers 9 bases. V lost 4 bases and J lost 2; bases outside the gene matches: 6. The CDR3 consists of 15 residues. Germline V lookup: CDR1 SEHNR, CDR2 FQNEAQ (reference sequence). This CDR3 is CASSSRDRAPYEQYF. The CDR3 bases are TGTGCCAGCAGCTCCCGGGACAGGGCCCCCTACGAGCAGTACTTC. The whole variable domain, filled in from reference TRBV7-9 and TRBJ2-7, reads DTGVSQNPRHKITKRGQNVTFRCDPISEHNRLYWYRQTLGQGPEFLTYFQNEAQLEKSRLLSDRFSAERPKGSFSTLEIQRTEQGDSAMYLCASSSRDRAPYEQYFGPGTRLTVT.

The V call is TRBV7-2, the J call TRBJ2-3, with 11 bases that match TRBD2. From germline, CDR1 is SGHTA and CDR2 FQGNSA. The CDR3 length is 15 residues. The J segment lost 4 bases and the V segment lost 5 bases, leaving 5 bases of the junction unmatched. The CDR3 sequence is CASSPSGGRADTQYF. The CDR3 DNA sequence: TGTGCCAGCAGCCCTAGCGGGGGGAGGGCAGATACGCAGTATTTT.

The J gene is TRBJ2-7, the V gene TRBV6-5, with 7 bases fitting TRBD1. The length of the CDR3 is 15 residues. The germline V gene has CDR1 MNHEY and CDR2 SVGAGI. V shed 1 base and J 1 base; nucleotides not matched to a gene: 4. The CDR3 DNA is TGTGCCAGCAGTTACTACCGGGACAGATCCTACGAGCAGTACTTC. Translated, it gives CASSYYRDRSYEQYF.

The V gene is TRBV7-2, the J gene TRBJ2-7; D is undetermined. The CDR3 sequence is 12 residues long. Germline V gene sequence: CDR1 SGHTA, CDR2 FQGNSA. Trimming cost V 1 base and J 6 bases, with 7 bases left between them. CDR3 protein: CASSLVGAEQYF. For the CDR3, the DNA is TGTGCCAGCAGCTTAGTTGGAGCCGAGCAGTACTTC.

The CDR3 coding sequence is TGTGCCAGCTCCCCCCAGGGGGGATCTGGGTACAATGAGCAGTTCTTC. Its translation is CASSPQGGSGYNEQFF. The chain carries TRBV6-6 and TRBJ2-1, with D maybe TRBD1 (7 bases). CDR1 is MNHNY, CDR2 SVGAGI, per germline (reference sequence). Trimming shortened V by 8 bases and J by 4 bases, and 21 bases separated the two germline ends. The CDR3 loop spans 16 amino acids.

Sample share makes this clone large. This chain connects TRBV4-2 to TRBJ2-2; the D gene is possibly TRBD2 (5 bases). Trimming stripped 0 bases from V and 7 bases from J, with 12 bases between. This CDR3 spans 15 amino acids. The V gene's germline CDR1 is LGHNA and CDR2 YNFKEQ. In nucleotides, the CDR3 is TGTGCCAGCAGCCAAGACCCCCTAGCAAACGGGGAGCTGTTTTTT. Translation: CASSQDPLANGELFF.

V is TRBV7-9 and J is TRBJ2-3, with D possibly TRBD2 on 6 matching bases. Trimming removed 4 bases from V and 9 bases from J, with 17 bases in between. Germline lookup yields CDR1 SEHNR and CDR2 FQNEAQ (reference sequence). The CDR3 covers 14 residues. Written as DNA, the CDR3 is TGTGCCAGCAGCTCCGAACTAGCCCCCTTGACGCAGTATTTT. It encodes CASSSELAPLTQYF.

This chain uses TRBV28 with TRBJ2-7, with 7 positions matching TRBD1. J gave up 6 bases and V 3 bases, and 11 bases lay outside the gene matches. Germline CDR1 MDHEN, CDR2 SYDVKM. This CDR3 is built from 15 residues. CDR3 sequence (DNA): TGTGCCAGCAGTTTTTTCCGGCAGGGGGTGGCCGAGCAGTACTTC. This codes for CASSFFRQGVAEQYF.

The J gene is TRBJ2-3, the V gene TRBV30, with 12 bases identical to TRBD2. The CDR3 runs to 15 residues. Trimming removed 2 bases from V and 2 bases from J; junction bases left unmatched: 2. Per germline, CDR1 GTSNPN and CDR2 SVGIG (reference sequence). CDR3 residues: CAWSLAGGPTDTQYF. In DNA form, the CDR3 reads TGTGCCTGGAGTCTAGCGGGGGGGCCCACAGATACGCAGTATTTT.

This clone was seen a single time. The CDR3 protein is CASSDIRTAYEQYF. The CDR3 DNA is TGTGCCAGCAGCGACATACGGACAGCCTACGAGCAGTACTTC. V and J are TRBV7-9 and TRBJ2-7; TRBD1 might be the D (6 bases). Trimming cost V 5 bases and J 2 bases, with 13 bases left between them. In germline, CDR1 is SEHNR, CDR2 FQNEAQ (reference sequence). This CDR3 spans 14 amino acids.

The chain's CDR3 is CASSSGTGRPEAFF. CDR3 bases: TGTGCCAGCAGTTCCGGGACAGGCCGGCCTGAAGCTTTCTTT. The V and J genes are TRBV27 and TRBJ1-1; 8 bases line up with TRBD1. Per germline, CDR1 MNHEY and CDR2 SMNVEV (reference sequence). V lost 4 bases to trimming and J lost 6 bases; unmatched junction nucleotides: 7. The CDR3 covers 14 residues.

This clone was seen just once. The chain's CDR3 is CASSQVGQGFNEQYF. CDR3 bases: TGCGCCAGCAGCCAAGTGGGACAGGGGTTCAACGAGCAGTACTTC. The rearrangement joins TRBV4-3 to TRBJ2-7, with 10 bases fitting TRBD1. The germline gives CDR1 LGHNA, CDR2 YSLEER. The CDR3 extends over 15 amino acids. J was trimmed by 5 bases and V by 1 base; bases with no gene match: 5.

A single count supports this clone. This chain joins TRBV27 and TRBJ2-1; possible D gene TRBD1, 5 bases. Trimming pared 8 bases from V and 5 bases from J, leaving 13 bases between. CDR1 is MNHEY and CDR2 is SMNVEV in the germline V gene (reference sequence). The CDR3 contains 13 residues. The CDR3: CASSKDIHNEQFF. CDR3 coding DNA: TGTGCCAGCTCTAAGGACATACACAATGAGCAGTTCTTC.

CDR3 in amino acids: CAISESASGSSYEQYF. CDR3 nucleotide sequence: TGTGCCATCAGTGAGTCGGCTAGCGGGAGTTCCTACGAGCAGTACTTC. The genes are TRBV10-3 and TRBJ2-7, with TRBD2 matching over 10 bases. After removal of 0 bases from V and 1 base from J, the junction contained 3 bases not matched to a gene. The CDR3 sequence is 16 residues long. In germline, CDR1 is ENHRY, CDR2 SYGVKD.